Listed below are T cell receptor beta chains from one sample, sequenced in a study of blood T cell repertoires in COVID-19. Only in-frame clones appear in the TCRdb table, and some are missing; sequencing was by immunoSEQ multiplex PCR. The table shows some 80,000 clones, with more than 70% occurring only once. Sequenced: peripheral blood. Source of these receptors: a human donor in a cohort sampled during active COVID-19. CDR3s include the opening cysteine and the closing phenylalanine or tryptophan. Fields, in order: D gene, J gene, clone size, V gene, CDR3 protein, CDR3 DNA. The D gene is left open where the match is weak. The size of a clone is reported for some rows only, either as once, few or many, or as a class for expanded clones.

D: NA; J: TRBJ2-2; size: once; V: TRBV10-3; CDR3: CAISESDTGSGELFF; DNA: TGTGCCATCAGTGAGTCAGATACGGGGTCCGGGGAGCTGTTTTTT
D: TRBD2; J: TRBJ2-7; size: NA; V: TRBV27; CDR3: CASSPLAGAYEQYF; DNA: TGTGCCAGCAGTCCCCTAGCGGGGGCCTACGAGCAGTACTTC
D: TRBD1; J: TRBJ1-5; size: NA; V: TRBV2; CDR3: CASADQQGRNQPQHF; DNA: TGTGCCAGCGCGGACCAACAGGGGAGGAATCAGCCCCAGCATTTT
D: TRBD1; J: TRBJ1-5; size: NA; V: TRBV7-6; CDR3: CASSVHRDRAYSNQPQHF; DNA: TGTGCCAGCAGCGTCCACCGGGACAGGGCCTATAGCAATCAGCCCCAGCATTTT
D: NA; J: TRBJ2-1; size: NA; V: TRBV5-1; CDR3: CASSPSFYNEQFF; DNA: TGCGCCAGCAGCCCCTCTTTTTACAATGAGCAGTTCTTC
D: NA; J: TRBJ2-1; size: NA; V: TRBV2; CDR3: CASSDPGNEQFF; DNA: TGTGCCAGCAGTGACCCAGGGAATGAGCAGTTCTTC
D: TRBD2; J: TRBJ2-3; size: few; V: TRBV27; CDR3: CASSLASGGYSTDTQYF; DNA: TGTGCCAGCAGTCTGGCTAGCGGGGGGTATAGCACAGATACGCAGTATTTT
D: NA; J: TRBJ2-7; size: NA; V: TRBV7-9; CDR3: CASSVLRESGYEQYF; DNA: TGTGCCAGCAGCGTACTCAGGGAATCCGGGTACGAGCAGTACTTC
D: TRBD2; J: TRBJ2-3; size: NA; V: TRBV5-1; CDR3: CASSLGTSGGSDTQYF; DNA: TGCGCCAGCAGCTTGGGGACTAGCGGGGGCTCAGATACGCAGTATTTT
D: NA; J: TRBJ2-7; size: NA; V: TRBV7-8; CDR3: CASSEASWGYEQYF; DNA: TGTGCCAGCAGCGAGGCTAGCTGGGGCTACGAGCAGTACTTC
D: NA; J: TRBJ1-6; size: few; V: TRBV6-5; CDR3: CASSFRGEGNSPLHF; DNA: TGTGCCAGCAGTTTCAGGGGAGAGGGGAATTCACCCCTCCACTTT